This TCR beta chain was sequenced during a study of blood T cell repertoires in COVID-19. Overall study context: Samples representing acute and convalescent COVID-19 were sourced from the United States, Italy and Spain. Sample material is recorded as cDNA or gDNA derived from T cells, B-cell-depleted T cells, or PBMCs.

Germline V gene data show CDR1 as SGHRS and CDR2 as YFSETQ. V was cut by 5 bases and J by 4 bases, with 13 bases left in between. This CDR3 is built from 14 residues. Source study methods: The assay estimated nucleated cells by amplifying reference gene primers. Measured with immunoSEQ multiplex PCR; TCRdb has only the in-frame clones, and not every one. D and trimming were read from the DNA, whereas the V and J calls and clone size are those reported in that table. The repertoire includes 45,000 to 65,000 clones, 75% to 80% of them detected once, and roughly two fifths sits in the top ten. This TCR was sampled from a man between 65 and 85 years old with active or convalescent COVID-19. The V call is TRBV5-1, the J call TRBJ1-5, with unresolved D. Sequencing was carried out using peripheral blood. The CDR3 loop is CASRSGIDNQPQHF. DNA for the CDR3: TGCGCCAGCAGGTCCGGGATTGATAATCAGCCCCAGCATTTT.